The table lists the clone carrying this T cell receptor beta chain with a count of one. This sample is part of a study of blood T cell repertoires in COVID-19. About the research overall: The United States, Italy and Spain supplied acute and convalescent COVID-19 samples. The cDNA or gDNA used as material had been derived from T cells, B-cell-depleted T cells, or PBMCs.

Profiled with immunoSEQ multiplex PCR; TCRdb holds only in-frame clones, not every one. The sample carries about 120,000 clones, about 92% recorded once. Germline V gene lookup returns CDR1 SGDLS and CDR2 YYNGEE. There are 16 residues in the CDR3. Trimming cost V 2 bases and J 3 bases; bases outside gene matches: 8. Patients of the Seattle cohort, enrolled during active infection, were followed longitudinally. Sequenced sample: peripheral blood. The receptor comes from a man between 60 and 75 years old with COVID-19, enrolled during active disease. The gene calls are TRBV9 and TRBJ2-5, with 9 positions matching TRBD1. This CDR3 is CASSVLPQGAEETQYF. The CDR3 DNA follows: TGTGCCAGCAGCGTTCTACCACAGGGGGCTGAAGAGACCCAGTACTTC.